This is a list of T cell receptor beta chains from one sample in a study of tumor-infiltrating lymphocytes in glioblastoma multiforme. One entry per CDR3 protein, called by TCRdb with MiXCR from the multiplex PCR reads. Among around 10,000 distinct CDR3 sequences, 71% were seen once, and the ten largest hold about 43%. Sequenced input: brain tumor tissue. These receptors came from a male donor with glioblastoma. Both conserved end residues are part of each CDR3. The D gene is left open where the match is weak. Size is omitted from some rows. Given values are once, few, many or a class for expanded clones.

>TRBJ2-7|NA|NA|TRBV12-5
TGTGCTAGTGGTTTGCCTAGGGGTGTCGGGAAGCAGTACTTC
CASGLPRGVGKQYF
>TRBJ2-1|NA|NA|TRBV20-1
TGCAGTGCTATAGATGAGGCAGGGCTTTATGAGCGGTTCTTC
CSAIDEAGLYERFF
>TRBJ2-3|NA|NA|TRBV20-1
TGCGGTGCTAAACAGGACTCTACGCCCACAGATATGCAGTATTTT
CGAKQDSTPTDMQYF
>TRBJ2-5|NA|NA|TRBV11-2
TGTGCCAGCAGCCCCGCGACAGGACAAGAGACCCAGTACTTC
CASSPATGQETQYF
>TRBJ2-2|TRBD2|once|TRBV5-6
TGTGCCAGCAGCTTGACCCGGGGGGTTAACACCCGGGAGCTGTTTTTT
CASSLTRGVNTRELFF
>TRBJ2-1|NA|few|TRBV11-3
TGCGCCAGCAGCTCGAGGGGGAAGGATGAGCAGTTCTTC
CASSSRGKDEQFF
>TRBJ2-3|NA|NA|TRBV5-4
TGTGCCAGCAGCGCGCGGATTACTAGCACAGATACGAAGTATTTT
CASSARITSTDTKYF
>TRBJ2-3|TRBD2|NA|TRBV20-1
TGCAATGCTAGTCGCCCCGGACTAGCGGAAGGGCTGAGTAGCACAGATACGCAGTATTTT
CNASRPGLAEGLSSTDTQYF
>TRBJ2-7|TRBD2|NA|TRBV20-1
TGCAATGCTAGGGATCCCGCTAGCGGAACCTACGAGCAGTACTTC
CNARDPASGTYEQYF
>TRBJ2-7|NA|NA|TRBV11-2
TGTTCCAGCTGTGGAGGTGTGGGTCGGACCTACGAGCAGTACTTC
CSSCGGVGRTYEQYF
>TRBJ2-7|TRBD1|NA|TRBV7-8
TGTGCCAGCAGCCCGACAGGGTTTAATTACAAGCAGTACTTC
CASSPTGFNYKQYF
>TRBJ2-7|NA|medium-sized|TRBV10-3
TGTGCCATCAGGCAATCTCAGGGTTCCGACGAGCAGTACTTC
CAIRQSQGSDEQYF
>TRBJ2-3|TRBD2|medium-sized|TRBV4-1
TGCGCCAGCAGCCAAGAAGGAGGCGGGGGGACAGATACGCAGTATTTT
CASSQEGGGGTDTQYF
>TRBJ2-1|NA|NA|TRBV11-2
TGTGCCAGCAGCTTAGTAGTAAGGGGCCCTTCGCGCAATGGGCAGTTCTTC
CASSLVVRGPSRNGQFF